This TCR beta chain was observed in a study of cytomegalovirus exposure and HLA in healthy donors. Study-level background: It was reported in a later analysis that the same platform had been used for the 120 validation repertoires as for the 550 to 700 first-cohort repertoires.

Overall study findings and caveats: TCR clusters originating in the first cohort tended to co-occur in the 120 validation repertoires, according to a later analysis. Across donors, most TCRs were seen rarely, yet some public ones were widespread.

Germline CDR1 is SGHDT and CDR2 is YYEEEE. Trimming took off 2 bases at V and 0 bases at J, with 9 bases between the two ends. This CDR3 region has 15 residues. The study drew the donors from its approximately 110-subject validation cohort, separate from the approximately 700-subject first cohort. This clone was seen a single time. Its antigen is currently unknown. The assay was immunoSEQ multiplex PCR, and TCRdb's table has in-frame clones only and misses some. The sample holds 150,000 or so clones, just under 90% seen once. The source material was PBMCs. This receptor was taken from a woman aged 25 to 39 in good health and CMV-seronegative. The chain employs TRBV5-6 and TRBJ1-5, with D possibly matching TRBD1 (5 bases). CDR3 sequence reads: CASSFRGVSNQPQHF. The CDR3 DNA reads as TGTGCCAGCAGCTTTCGGGGGGTTAGCAATCAGCCCCAGCATTTT.